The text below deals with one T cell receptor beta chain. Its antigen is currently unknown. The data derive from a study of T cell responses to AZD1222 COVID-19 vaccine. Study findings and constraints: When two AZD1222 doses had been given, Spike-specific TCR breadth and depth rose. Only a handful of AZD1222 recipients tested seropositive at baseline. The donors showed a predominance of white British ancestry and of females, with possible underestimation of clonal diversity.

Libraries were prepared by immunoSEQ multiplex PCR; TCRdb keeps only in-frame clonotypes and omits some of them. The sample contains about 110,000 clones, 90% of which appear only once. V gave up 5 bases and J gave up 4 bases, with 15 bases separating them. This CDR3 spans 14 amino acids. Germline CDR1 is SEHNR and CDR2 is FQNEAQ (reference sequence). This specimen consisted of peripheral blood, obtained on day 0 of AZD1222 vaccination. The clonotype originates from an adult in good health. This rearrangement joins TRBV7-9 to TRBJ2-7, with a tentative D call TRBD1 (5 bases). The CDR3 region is CASSDREGDYEQYF. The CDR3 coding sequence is TGTGCCAGCAGCGACAGAGAAGGGGATTACGAGCAGTACTTC.